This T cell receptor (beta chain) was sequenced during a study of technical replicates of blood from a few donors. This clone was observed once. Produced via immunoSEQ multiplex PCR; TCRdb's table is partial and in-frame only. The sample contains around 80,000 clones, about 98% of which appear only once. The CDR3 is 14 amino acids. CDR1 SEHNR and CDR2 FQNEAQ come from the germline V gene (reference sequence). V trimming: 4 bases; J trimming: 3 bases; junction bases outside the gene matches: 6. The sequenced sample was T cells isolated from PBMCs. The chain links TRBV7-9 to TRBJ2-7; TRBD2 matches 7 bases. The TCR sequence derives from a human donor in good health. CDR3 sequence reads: CASSSPREFYEQYF. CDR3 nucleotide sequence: TGTGCCAGCAGCTCCCCGCGGGAGTTCTACGAGCAGTACTTC.